This TCR beta chain was recovered during a study of cytomegalovirus exposure and HLA in healthy donors. Study outcomes and limitations: An Asian-associated ancestry cluster reportedly showed fewer N-insertions than the roughly 600-donor mean in a later analysis. In vitro, three CMV-associated chains proved specific for CMV antigens.

It was with 60 Vbeta and 13 Jbeta primers that the PCR ran. Sequencing used immunoSEQ multiplex PCR; TCRdb keeps in-frame clones, though not all of them. This repertoire shows some 45,000 clones, around 50% found once; its top ten account for 9% to 13%. With regard to this clone: Its cognate antigen is unknown.

The material sequenced was PBMCs. The receptor comes from a human donor in good health.

CDR3 in DNA: TGTGCCAGTTCGATTAGGGGAGGCGGAGAAAAACTGTTTTTT. It is translated as CASSIRGGGEKLFF. The chain couples TRBV6-6 to TRBJ1-4, with a tentative D call TRBD1 (5 bases). Germline assignment: CDR1 MNHNY and CDR2 SVGAGI (reference sequence). CDR3 length equals 14 residues. V dropped 9 bases and J dropped 8 bases, with 19 bases sitting between them.